A selection of T cell receptor beta chains follows, all from one sample in a study of shared clonotypes between healthy human individuals. Assay used: immunoSEQ multiplex PCR; TCRdb lists only in-frame clones, some missing. This repertoire shows more than 500,000 clones, roughly 95% found once; its top ten account for approximately 0.11%. The source material was naive CD8+ T cells sorted from blood. These receptors were taken from a young woman in good health. The CDR3 runs from the conserved cysteine through the conserved F or W. Each record gives: J gene, clone size, D gene, V gene, CDR3 protein, CDR3 DNA. D genes are given only for firm matches. Clone size, where shown, is once, few, many, or a class for clones that have expanded.

TRBJ2-2 - TRBD1 TRBV6-4 CASSARQGNGELFF TGTGCCAGCAGTGCCCGACAGGGAAACGGGGAGCTGTTTTTT
TRBJ2-3 - TRBD2 TRBV4-2 CASSPLTSGKQDTQYF TGTGCCAGCAGCCCGCTTACTAGCGGGAAGCAGGATACGCAGTATTTT
TRBJ2-3 - - TRBV6-6 CASRASAVPDTQYF TGTGCCAGCCGTGCTTCCGCGGTCCCAGATACGCAGTATTTT
TRBJ1-2 - - TRBV27 CASSGGRSTSGYTF TGTGCCAGCAGTGGGGGACGGAGCACCTCTGGCTACACCTTC
TRBJ2-1 once - TRBV2 CASRAGTLTYNEQFF TGTGCCAGCAGAGCCGGGACTTTGACCTACAATGAGCAGTTCTTC
TRBJ2-1 - TRBD2 TRBV4-1 CASSASGTSGHPYNEQFF TGCGCCAGCAGCGCCTCCGGGACTAGCGGCCATCCGTACAATGAGCAGTTCTTC
TRBJ2-2 - - TRBV11-2 CASSPDAPTGELFF TGTGCCAGCAGCCCAGATGCTCCCACCGGGGAGCTGTTTTTT
TRBJ2-7 - - TRBV9 CASSVAFSAYEQYF TGTGCCAGCAGCGTAGCCTTCTCGGCCTACGAGCAGTACTTC
TRBJ1-1 - - TRBV4-1 CASSQDGGAIEAFF TGCGCCAGCAGCCAAGATGGGGGGGCAATTGAAGCTTTCTTT
TRBJ2-7 - - TRBV28 CASKSRSPYEQYF TGTGCCAGCAAGTCCCGTAGTCCCTACGAGCAGTACTTC
TRBJ1-1 - - TRBV12-5 CASGLTGNTEAFF TGTGCTAGTGGGCTGACAGGGAACACTGAAGCTTTCTTT
TRBJ1-1 - - TRBV15 CATSRATEGRPEAFF TGTGCCACCAGCAGAGCCACGGAGGGGCGTCCTGAAGCTTTCTTT
TRBJ1-1 once - TRBV25-1 CASSESGDEAFF TGTGCCAGCAGTGAATCCGGGGATGAAGCTTTCTTT
TRBJ2-1 - - TRBV4-1 CASSLASGVPVNEQFF TGCGCCAGCAGCCTTGCCTCGGGAGTACCTGTCAATGAGCAGTTCTTC
TRBJ1-2 - TRBD1 TRBV27 CASSWDRVGYTF TGTGCCAGCAGTTGGGACAGGGTAGGCTACACCTTC
TRBJ2-3 - TRBD2 TRBV29-1 CSVGRAGAADTQYF TGCAGCGTTGGGCGGGCGGGAGCGGCAGATACGCAGTATTTT
TRBJ2-1 - TRBD1 TRBV28 CASSPTTGAYNEQFF TGTGCCAGCAGTCCCACGACAGGGGCGTACAATGAGCAGTTCTTC
TRBJ2-1 - TRBD2 TRBV11-2 CASSYPAGGLSEQFF TGTGCCAGCAGCTATCCGGCGGGAGGACTGAGTGAGCAGTTCTTC
TRBJ2-7 - - TRBV15 CATSRTADEQYF TGTGCCACCAGCAGGACAGCCGACGAGCAGTACTTC
TRBJ2-7 - - TRBV5-4 CASSLGSGGNEQYF TGTGCCAGCAGCTTGGGATCGGGTGGTAACGAGCAGTACTTC
TRBJ2-7 once - TRBV18 CASSRRDTVEQYF TGTGCCAGCTCGCGCCGGGACACAGTCGAGCAGTACTTC
TRBJ2-2 - - TRBV2 CASSEFGLSYPGELFF TGTGCCAGCAGTGAATTTGGACTCAGCTATCCCGGGGAGCTGTTTTTT
TRBJ1-2 few TRBD1 TRBV7-9 CASSLSDRSFF TGTGCCAGCAGCTTGTCGGACAGGTCGTTCTTC
TRBJ2-7 - - TRBV2 CASWGGLSLGEQYF TGTGCCAGCTGGGGTGGACTTTCCTTGGGCGAGCAGTACTTC
TRBJ2-5 once - TRBV28 CASSRPVYREDKFGETQYF TGTGCCAGCAGTCGCCCAGTGTATAGGGAGGATAAATTTGGGGAGACCCAGTACTTC
TRBJ2-7 - TRBD2 TRBV7-9 CASSSGGIYEQYF TGTGCCAGCAGCTCGGGGGGTATCTACGAGCAGTACTTC
TRBJ2-7 - - TRBV2 CASTDYEQYF TGTGCCAGCACGGACTACGAGCAGTACTTC
TRBJ1-1 once - TRBV16 CASSQSNRAGTEAFF TGTGCCAGCAGCCAATCAAACAGGGCGGGCACTGAAGCTTTCTTT
TRBJ2-1 once TRBD2 TRBV10-3 CATLEGREGPNEQFF TGTGCCACCTTGGAGGGGCGGGAGGGCCCCAATGAGCAGTTCTTC
TRBJ2-1 - - TRBV28 CASSLRKEFSYNEQFF TGTGCCAGCAGTTTAAGGAAGGAGTTCTCCTACAATGAGCAGTTCTTC
TRBJ2-1 - TRBD1 TRBV4-2 CASSPGQGLSDNEQFF TGTGCCAGCAGCCCGGGACAGGGATTGTCCGACAATGAGCAGTTCTTC
TRBJ2-2 - - TRBV7-8 CASSLDINTGELFF TGTGCCAGCAGCTTAGACATTAACACCGGGGAGCTGTTTTTT
TRBJ2-7 - - TRBV11-2 CASTQVNYEQYF TGTGCCAGCACCCAAGTTAACTACGAGCAGTACTTC
TRBJ2-7 - - TRBV14 CASSQDRNLVYEQYF TGTGCCAGCAGCCAAGATAGGAACCTAGTCTACGAGCAGTACTTC
TRBJ2-5 - TRBD2 TRBV23-1 CASSHRGKGLAGTGTQYF TGCGCCAGCAGTCACCGAGGCAAGGGACTAGCGGGTACTGGGACCCAGTACTTC
TRBJ2-7 - TRBD2 TRBV27 CASSLGTSGSYEQYF TGTGCCAGCAGCCTCGGGACTAGCGGGAGCTACGAGCAGTACTTC
TRBJ1-4 - - TRBV4-1 CASSQDAGNEKLFF TGCGCCAGCAGCCAAGACGCAGGAAATGAAAAACTGTTTTTT
TRBJ2-7 - TRBD1 TRBV4-1 CASSLTGATGEQYF TGCGCCAGCAGCCTAACAGGGGCGACTGGGGAGCAGTACTTC
TRBJ2-1 - TRBD2 TRBV7-9 CASSTRLAGGRHEQFF TGTGCCAGCAGCACCCGACTAGCGGGAGGGAGGCATGAGCAGTTCTTC
TRBJ1-4 - - TRBV9 CASSQEDSSPSEKLFF TGTGCCAGCAGCCAAGAGGACAGCTCTCCATCCGAAAAACTGTTTTTT
TRBJ2-5 - - TRBV7-9 CASSFAGETQYF TGTGCCAGCAGCTTCGCGGGAGAGACCCAGTACTTC
TRBJ2-7 - - TRBV5-6 CASSLGAGYYEQYF TGTGCCAGCAGCTTGGGTGCAGGGTACTACGAGCAGTACTTC
TRBJ1-2 - TRBD1 TRBV9 CASSVGQGVYPEEGYGYTF TGTGCCAGCAGCGTAGGACAGGGGGTTTACCCGGAGGAGGGCTATGGCTACACCTTC
TRBJ1-3 - - TRBV29-1 CSVVIPLGNTIYF TGCAGCGTTGTTATTCCTCTCGGAAACACCATATATTTT
TRBJ2-7 - - TRBV21-1 CASTEDGGLREQYF TGTGCCAGCACCGAGGACGGAGGTTTAAGGGAGCAGTACTTC
TRBJ1-5 - - TRBV4-2 CASSSPLRIYSNQPQHF TGTGCCAGCAGCTCTCCGTTACGAATTTATAGCAATCAGCCCCAGCATTTT
TRBJ2-1 - - TRBV19 CASSINVDNEQFF TGTGCCAGTAGTATAAATGTGGACAATGAGCAGTTCTTC
TRBJ1-1 - - TRBV28 CASSFPREIMNTEAFF TGTGCCAGCAGTTTTCCGAGAGAGATCATGAACACTGAAGCTTTCTTT